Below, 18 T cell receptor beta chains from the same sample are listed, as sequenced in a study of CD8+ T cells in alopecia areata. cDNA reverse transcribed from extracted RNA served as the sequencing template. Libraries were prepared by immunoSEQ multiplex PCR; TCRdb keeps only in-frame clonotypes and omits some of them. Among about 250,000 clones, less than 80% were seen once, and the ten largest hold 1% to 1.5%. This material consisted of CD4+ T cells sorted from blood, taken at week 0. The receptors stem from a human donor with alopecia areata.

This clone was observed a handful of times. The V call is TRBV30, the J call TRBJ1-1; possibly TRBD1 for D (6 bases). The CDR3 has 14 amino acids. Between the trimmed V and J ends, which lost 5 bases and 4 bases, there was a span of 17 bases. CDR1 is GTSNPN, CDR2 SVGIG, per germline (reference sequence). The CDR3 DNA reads TGTGCCTGGGCCCTTGGGGGCTCGGGCACTGAAGCTTTCTTT. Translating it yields CAWALGGSGTEAFF. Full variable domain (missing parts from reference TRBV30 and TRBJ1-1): SQTIHQWPATLVQPVGSPLSLECTVEGTSNPNLYWYRQAAGRGLQLLFYSVGIGQISSEVPQNLSASRPQDRQFILSSKKLLLSDSGFYLCAWALGGSGTEAFFGQGTRLTVV.

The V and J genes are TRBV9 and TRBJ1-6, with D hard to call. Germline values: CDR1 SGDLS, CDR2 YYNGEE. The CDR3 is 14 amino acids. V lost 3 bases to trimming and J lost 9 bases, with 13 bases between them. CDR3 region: CASSERLHGSPLHF. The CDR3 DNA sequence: TGTGCCAGCAGCGAGCGGCTACATGGTTCACCCCTCCACTTT.

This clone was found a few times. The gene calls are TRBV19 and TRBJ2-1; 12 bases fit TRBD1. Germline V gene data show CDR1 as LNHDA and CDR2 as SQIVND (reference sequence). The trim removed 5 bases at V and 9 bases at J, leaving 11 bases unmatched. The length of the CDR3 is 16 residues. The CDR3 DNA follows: TGTGCCAGTAGTCGCCCGGGACAGGGGGCGCGTGGTGAGCAGTTCTTC. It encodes CASSRPGQGARGEQFF.

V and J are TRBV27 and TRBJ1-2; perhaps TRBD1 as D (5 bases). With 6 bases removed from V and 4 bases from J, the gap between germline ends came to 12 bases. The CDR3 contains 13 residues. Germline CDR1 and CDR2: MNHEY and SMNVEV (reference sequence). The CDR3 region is CASSLGRAYGYTF. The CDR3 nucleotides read TGTGCCAGCAGCCTAGGCAGGGCCTATGGCTACACCTTC.

CDR3 amino acids: CASSFGGETQYF. CDR3 in DNA: TGTGCCAGCAGCTTCGGCGGGGAGACCCAGTACTTC. The rearrangement links TRBV11-2 to TRBJ2-5; tentatively, D is TRBD2 (5 bases). Trimming stripped 3 bases from V and 5 bases from J, with 7 bases between. The CDR3 runs to 12 residues. Looked up from germline, CDR1 is SGHAT and CDR2 is FQNNGV.

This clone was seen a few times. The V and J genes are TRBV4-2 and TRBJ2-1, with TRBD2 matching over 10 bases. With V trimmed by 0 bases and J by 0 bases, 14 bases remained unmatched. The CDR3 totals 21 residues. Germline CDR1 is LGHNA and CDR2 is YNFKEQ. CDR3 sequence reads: CASSQEGPTSGRRSSYNEQFF. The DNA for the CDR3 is TGTGCCAGCAGCCAAGAAGGTCCGACTAGCGGGCGTAGGAGCTCCTACAATGAGCAGTTCTTC.

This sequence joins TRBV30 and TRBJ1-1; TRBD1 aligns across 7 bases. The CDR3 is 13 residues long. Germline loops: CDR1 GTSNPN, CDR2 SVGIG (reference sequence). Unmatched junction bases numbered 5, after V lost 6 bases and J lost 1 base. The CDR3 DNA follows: TGTGCCTGCTCCTCAGGGGGGAACACTGAAGCTTTCTTT. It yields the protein CACSSGGNTEAFF.

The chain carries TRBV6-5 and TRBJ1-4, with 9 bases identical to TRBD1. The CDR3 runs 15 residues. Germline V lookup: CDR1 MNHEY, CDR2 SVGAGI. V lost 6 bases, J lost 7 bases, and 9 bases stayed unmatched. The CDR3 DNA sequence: TGTGCCAGCAGACGGCCGGGACAGGGTACTGAAAAACTGTTTTTT. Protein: CASRRPGQGTEKLFF.

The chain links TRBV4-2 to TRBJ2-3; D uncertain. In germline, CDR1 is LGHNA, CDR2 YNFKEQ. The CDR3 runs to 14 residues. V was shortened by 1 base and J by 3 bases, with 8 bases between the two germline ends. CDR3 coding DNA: TGTGCCAGCAGCCAAGGGCAGGCTACAGATACGCAGTATTTT. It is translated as CASSQGQATDTQYF.

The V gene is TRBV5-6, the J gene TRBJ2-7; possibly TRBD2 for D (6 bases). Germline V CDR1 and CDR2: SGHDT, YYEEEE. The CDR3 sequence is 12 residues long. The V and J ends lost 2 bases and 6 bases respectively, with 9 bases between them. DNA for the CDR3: TGTGCCAGCAGCTTTGGGGGACTCGAGCAGTACTTC. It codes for CASSFGGLEQYF.

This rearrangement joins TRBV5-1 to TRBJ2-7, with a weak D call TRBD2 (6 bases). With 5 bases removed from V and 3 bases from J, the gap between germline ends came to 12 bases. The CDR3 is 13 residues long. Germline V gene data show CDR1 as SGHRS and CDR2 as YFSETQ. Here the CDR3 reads CASSRDSNYEQYF. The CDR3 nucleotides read TGCGCCAGCAGTAGGGACTCTAACTACGAGCAGTACTTC.

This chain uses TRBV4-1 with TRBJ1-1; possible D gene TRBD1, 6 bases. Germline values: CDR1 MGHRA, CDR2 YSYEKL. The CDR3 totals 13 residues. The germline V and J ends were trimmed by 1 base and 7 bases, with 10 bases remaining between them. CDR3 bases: TGCGCCAGCAGCCAAGGTGCGGACAGTGAAGCTTTCTTT. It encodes CASSQGADSEAFF.

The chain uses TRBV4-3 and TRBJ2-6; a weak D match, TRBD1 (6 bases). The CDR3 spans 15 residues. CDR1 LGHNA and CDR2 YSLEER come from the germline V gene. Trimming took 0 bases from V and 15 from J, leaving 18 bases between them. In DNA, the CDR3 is TGCGCCAGCAGCCAAGATCCACAGGGCAGTCAGGCCCTGACTTTC. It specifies CASSQDPQGSQALTF.

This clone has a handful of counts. The CDR3 DNA reads as TGCAGCGTAGCCGGGACTCCCTGGGCCGGGGAGCTGTTTTTT. It yields the protein CSVAGTPWAGELFF. This rearrangement joins TRBV29-1 to TRBJ2-2; TRBD2 is a possible D gene (6 bases). CDR1 SQVTM and CDR2 ANQGSEA come from the germline V gene. The germline V and J ends were trimmed by 6 bases and 6 bases, with 17 bases remaining between them. The CDR3 spans 14 residues.

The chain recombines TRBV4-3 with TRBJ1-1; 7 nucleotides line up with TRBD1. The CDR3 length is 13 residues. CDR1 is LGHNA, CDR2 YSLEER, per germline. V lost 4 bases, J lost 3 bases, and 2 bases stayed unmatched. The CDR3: CASSLQGDTEAFF. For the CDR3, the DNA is TGCGCCAGCAGCCTCCAGGGGGACACTGAAGCTTTCTTT.

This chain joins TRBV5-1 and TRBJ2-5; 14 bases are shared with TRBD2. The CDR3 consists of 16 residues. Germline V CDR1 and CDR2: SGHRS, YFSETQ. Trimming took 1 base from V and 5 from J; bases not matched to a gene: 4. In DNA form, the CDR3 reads TGCGCCAGCAGCTTGCCGACTAGCGGGGGGGCGGAGACCCAGTACTTC. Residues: CASSLPTSGGAETQYF.

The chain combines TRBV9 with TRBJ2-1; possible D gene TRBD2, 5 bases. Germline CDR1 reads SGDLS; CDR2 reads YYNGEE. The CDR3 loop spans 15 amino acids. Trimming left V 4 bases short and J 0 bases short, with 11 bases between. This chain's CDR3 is CASSPRAVSYNEQFF. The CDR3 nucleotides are TGTGCCAGCAGCCCCCGAGCGGTCTCCTACAATGAGCAGTTCTTC.

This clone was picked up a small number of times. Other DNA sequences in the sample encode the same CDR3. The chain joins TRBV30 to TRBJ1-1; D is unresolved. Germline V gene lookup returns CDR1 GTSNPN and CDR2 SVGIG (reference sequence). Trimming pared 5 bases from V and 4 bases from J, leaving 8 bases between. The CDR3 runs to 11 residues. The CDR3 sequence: CAWVRGTEAFF. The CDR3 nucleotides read TGTGCCTGGGTGCGGGGCACTGAAGCTTTCTTT.